This T cell receptor beta chain was documented in a study of blood T cell repertoires in COVID-19. Study-wide context: Samples taken during acute and convalescent COVID-19 were collected in the United States, Italy and Spain.

V gave up 6 bases and J gave up 9 bases; unmatched junction bases: 13. This CDR3 region has 14 residues. Germline lookup yields CDR1 SQVTM and CDR2 ANQGSEA. TCRdb's table, derived via immunoSEQ multiplex PCR, lists solely in-frame clones and lacks some. This repertoire shows around 180,000 clones, about 86% found once; its top ten account for less than 3.5%. The sequenced sample was peripheral blood. This receptor was taken from a woman aged 25 to 39 with active or convalescent COVID-19. The chain is built from TRBV29-1 and TRBJ2-7, with 11 bases lining up with TRBD2. The CDR3 DNA is TGCAGCGTGGTGACTAGCGGGATTGTGGGACGGCAGTACTTC. It is translated as CSVVTSGIVGRQYF.